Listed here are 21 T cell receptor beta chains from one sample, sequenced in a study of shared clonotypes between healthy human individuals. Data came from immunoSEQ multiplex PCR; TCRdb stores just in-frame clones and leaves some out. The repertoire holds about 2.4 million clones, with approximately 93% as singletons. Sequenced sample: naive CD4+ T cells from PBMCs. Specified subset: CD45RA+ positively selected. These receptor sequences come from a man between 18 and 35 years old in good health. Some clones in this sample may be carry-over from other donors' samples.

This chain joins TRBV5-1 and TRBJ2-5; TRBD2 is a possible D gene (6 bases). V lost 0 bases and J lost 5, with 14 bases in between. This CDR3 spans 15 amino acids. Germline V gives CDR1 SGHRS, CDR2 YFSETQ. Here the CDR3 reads CASSLGLGGGETQYF. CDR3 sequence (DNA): TGCGCCAGCAGCTTGGGACTAGGAGGAGGGGAGACCCAGTACTTC.

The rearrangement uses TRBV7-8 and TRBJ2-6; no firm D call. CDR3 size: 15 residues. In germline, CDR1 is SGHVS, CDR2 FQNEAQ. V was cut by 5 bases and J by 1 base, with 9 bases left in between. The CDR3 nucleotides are TGTGCCAGCAGCCCAATACTGTCTGGGGCCAACGTCCTGACTTTC. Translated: CASSPILSGANVLTF.

Here the CDR3 DNA reads TGTGCCACCGGCTGGGACAGGGCCCTTAATCAGCCCCAGCATTTT. Its protein product is CATGWDRALNQPQHF. The J gene is TRBJ1-5, the V gene TRBV15; 9 bases agree with TRBD1. Germline CDR1 LNHNV, CDR2 YYDKDF (reference sequence). V shed 8 bases, J shed 4 bases, and the junction held 9 bases outside the gene matches. This CDR3 region has 15 residues.

DNA for the CDR3: TGCGCCAGCAGCCTGAGGTCGGCGCCGCCGAATTCACCCCTCCACTTT. Amino acid sequence: CASSLRSAPPNSPLHF. This chain joins TRBV10-2 and TRBJ1-6, with D hard to call. The CDR3 is made up of 16 amino acids. V lost 6 bases, J lost 7 bases, and 19 bases lay in between. The germline CDR1 and CDR2 sequences are WSHSY and SAAADI.

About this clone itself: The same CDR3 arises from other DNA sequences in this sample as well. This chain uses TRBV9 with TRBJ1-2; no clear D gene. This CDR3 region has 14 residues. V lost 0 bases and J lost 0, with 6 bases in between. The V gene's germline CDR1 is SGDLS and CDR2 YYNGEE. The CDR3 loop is CASSVGTANYGYTF. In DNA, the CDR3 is TGTGCCAGCAGCGTAGGAACGGCTAACTATGGCTACACCTTC.

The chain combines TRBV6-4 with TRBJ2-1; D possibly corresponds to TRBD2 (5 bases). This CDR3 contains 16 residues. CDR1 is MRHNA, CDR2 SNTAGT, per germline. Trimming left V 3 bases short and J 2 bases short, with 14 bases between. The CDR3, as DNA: TGTGCCAGCAGTGAATCTTCGGGAACCACCTACAATGAGCAGTTCTTC. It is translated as CASSESSGTTYNEQFF.

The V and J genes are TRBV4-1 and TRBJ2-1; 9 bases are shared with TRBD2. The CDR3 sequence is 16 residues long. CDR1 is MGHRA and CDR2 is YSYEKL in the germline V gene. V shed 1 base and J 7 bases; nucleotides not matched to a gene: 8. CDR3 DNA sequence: TGCGCCAGCAGCCAAGGAGGGCGGGAGGGCCTTAATGAGCAGTTCTTC. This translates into CASSQGGREGLNEQFF.

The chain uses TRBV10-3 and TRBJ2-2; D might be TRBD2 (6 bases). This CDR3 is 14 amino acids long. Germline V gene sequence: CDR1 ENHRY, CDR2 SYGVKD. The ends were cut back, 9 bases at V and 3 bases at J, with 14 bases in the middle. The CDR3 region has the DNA TGTGCCATACGGGGTAGCGGTTACACCGGGGAGCTGTTTTTT. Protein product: CAIRGSGYTGELFF.

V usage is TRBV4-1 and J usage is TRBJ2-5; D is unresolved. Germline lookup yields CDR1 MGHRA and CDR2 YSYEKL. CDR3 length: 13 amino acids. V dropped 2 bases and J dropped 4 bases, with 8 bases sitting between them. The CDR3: CASSQRSGETQYF. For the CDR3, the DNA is TGCGCCAGCAGCCAACGTTCTGGAGAGACCCAGTACTTC.

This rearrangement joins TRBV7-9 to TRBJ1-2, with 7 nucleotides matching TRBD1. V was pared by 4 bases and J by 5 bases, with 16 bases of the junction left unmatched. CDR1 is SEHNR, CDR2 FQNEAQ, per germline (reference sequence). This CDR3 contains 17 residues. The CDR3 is CASSSWDRATLWYGYTF. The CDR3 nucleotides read TGTGCCAGCAGCTCCTGGGACAGAGCCACCCTTTGGTATGGCTACACCTTC.

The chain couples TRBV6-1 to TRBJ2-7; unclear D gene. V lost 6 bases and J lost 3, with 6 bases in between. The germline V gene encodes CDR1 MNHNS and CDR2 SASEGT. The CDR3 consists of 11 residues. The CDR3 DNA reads TGTGCCAGCAGCTCGGTCTACGAGCAGTACTTC. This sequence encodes CASSSVYEQYF.

CDR3 nucleotides: TGCGCCAGCAGCTTGGCCGCTAGCGGAGGCTCCTACGAGCAGTACTTC. Translation gives CASSLAASGGSYEQYF. The V and J genes are TRBV5-1 and TRBJ2-7; 7 nucleotides agree with TRBD2. J was trimmed by 0 bases and V by 0 bases; bases with no gene match: 6. CDR1 is SGHRS, CDR2 YFSETQ, per germline. This CDR3 spans 16 amino acids.

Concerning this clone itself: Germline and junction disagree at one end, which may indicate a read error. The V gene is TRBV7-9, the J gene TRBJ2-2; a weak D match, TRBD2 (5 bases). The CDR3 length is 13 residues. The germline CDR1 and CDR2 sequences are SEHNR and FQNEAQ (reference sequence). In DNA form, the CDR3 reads TGTGCCAGCAGCGAGGAGTACACCGGGGAGCTGCTTTTT. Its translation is CASSEEYTGELLF.

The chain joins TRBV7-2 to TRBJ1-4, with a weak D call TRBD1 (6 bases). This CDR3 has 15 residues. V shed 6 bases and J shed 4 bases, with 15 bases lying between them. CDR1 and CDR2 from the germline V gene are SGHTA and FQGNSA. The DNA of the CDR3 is TGTGCCAGCAGACCACAGGGTTCGGGTAATGAAAAACTGTTTTTT. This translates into CASRPQGSGNEKLFF.

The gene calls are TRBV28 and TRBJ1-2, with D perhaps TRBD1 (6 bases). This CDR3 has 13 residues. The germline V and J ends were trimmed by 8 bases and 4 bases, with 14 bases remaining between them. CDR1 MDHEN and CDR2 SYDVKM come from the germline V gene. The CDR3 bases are TGTGCCAGCTGGGGGACAATGGCCTATGGCTACACCTTC. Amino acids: CASWGTMAYGYTF.

The CDR3 reads CASSQDNSGSGIDTQYF. The CDR3 DNA is TGCGCCAGCAGCCAAGACAATAGCGGGAGTGGGATAGATACGCAGTATTTT. V gene TRBV4-1 combines with J gene TRBJ2-3, with TRBD2 matching 9 bases. The CDR3 loop spans 17 amino acids. After removal of 0 bases from V and 5 bases from J, the junction contained 9 bases not matched to a gene. Germline V lookup: CDR1 MGHRA, CDR2 YSYEKL.

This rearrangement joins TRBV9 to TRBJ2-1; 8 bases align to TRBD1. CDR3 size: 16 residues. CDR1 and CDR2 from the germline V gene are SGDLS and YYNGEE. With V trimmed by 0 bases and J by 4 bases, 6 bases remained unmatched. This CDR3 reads CASSVDGTGTYNEQFF. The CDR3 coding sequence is TGTGCCAGCAGCGTAGATGGGACAGGAACATACAATGAGCAGTTCTTC.

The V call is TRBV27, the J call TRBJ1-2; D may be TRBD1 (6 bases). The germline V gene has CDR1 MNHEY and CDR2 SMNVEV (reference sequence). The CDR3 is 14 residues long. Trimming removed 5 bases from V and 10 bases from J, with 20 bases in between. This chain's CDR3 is CASSPYFTGMNYTF. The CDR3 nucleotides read TGTGCCAGCAGTCCGTATTTCACAGGGATGAACTACACCTTC.

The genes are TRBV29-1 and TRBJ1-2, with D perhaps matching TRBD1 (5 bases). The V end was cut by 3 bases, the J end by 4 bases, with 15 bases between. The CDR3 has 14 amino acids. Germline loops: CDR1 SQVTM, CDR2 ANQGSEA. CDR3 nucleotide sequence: TGCAGCGTTGATTCAGGGACGGGGGGCTATGGCTACACCTTC. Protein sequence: CSVDSGTGGYGYTF.

CDR3 nucleotides: TGTGCCAGCAGCCCCGGACGGGAGCGGGCCACCTACGAGCAGTACTTC. This sequence encodes CASSPGRERATYEQYF. The V and J genes are TRBV5-4 and TRBJ2-7; the D gene is possibly TRBD2 (6 bases). The germline gives CDR1 SGHNT, CDR2 YYREEE (reference sequence). CDR3 length: 16 residues. V lost 4 bases, J lost 2 bases, and 19 bases lay in between.

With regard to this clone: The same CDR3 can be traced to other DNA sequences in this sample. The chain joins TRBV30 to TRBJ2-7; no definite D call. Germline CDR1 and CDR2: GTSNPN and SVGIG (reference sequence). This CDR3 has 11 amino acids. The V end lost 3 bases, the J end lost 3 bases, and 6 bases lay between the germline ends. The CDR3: CAWSPGYEQYF. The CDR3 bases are TGTGCCTGGAGCCCCGGCTACGAGCAGTACTTC. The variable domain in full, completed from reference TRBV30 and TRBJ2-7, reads SQTIHQWPATLVQPVGSPLSLECTVEGTSNPNLYWYRQAAGRGLQLLFYSVGIGQISSEVPQNLSASRPQDRQFILSSKKLLLSDSGFYLCAWSPGYEQYFGPGTRLTVT.